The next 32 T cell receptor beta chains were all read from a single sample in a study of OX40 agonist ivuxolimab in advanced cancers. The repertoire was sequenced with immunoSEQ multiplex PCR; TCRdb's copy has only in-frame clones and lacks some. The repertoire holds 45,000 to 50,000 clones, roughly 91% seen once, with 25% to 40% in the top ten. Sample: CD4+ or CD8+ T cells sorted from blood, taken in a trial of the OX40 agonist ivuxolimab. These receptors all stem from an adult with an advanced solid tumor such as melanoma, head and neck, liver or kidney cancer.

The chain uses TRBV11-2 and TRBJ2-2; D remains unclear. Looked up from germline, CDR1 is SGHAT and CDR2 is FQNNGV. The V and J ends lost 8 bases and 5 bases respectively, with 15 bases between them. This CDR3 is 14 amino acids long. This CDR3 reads CASPKVDVTGELFF. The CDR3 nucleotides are TGTGCCAGCCCGAAAGTGGACGTAACCGGGGAGCTGTTTTTT.

The CDR3: CASSFSDSYEQYF. The CDR3 bases are TGTGCCAGCAGTTTTAGCGACTCCTACGAGCAGTACTTC. This rearrangement joins TRBV27 to TRBJ2-7; weak D call: TRBD2 (5 bases). Germline V lookup: CDR1 MNHEY, CDR2 SMNVEV (reference sequence). The CDR3 extends over 13 amino acids. V was cut by 3 bases and J by 0 bases, with 6 bases left in between.

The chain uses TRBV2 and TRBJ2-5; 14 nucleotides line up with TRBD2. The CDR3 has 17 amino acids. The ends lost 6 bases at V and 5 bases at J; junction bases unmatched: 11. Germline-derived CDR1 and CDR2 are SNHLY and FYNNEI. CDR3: CASRIIPGLAGVETQYF. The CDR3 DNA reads TGTGCCAGCAGGATAATACCGGGACTAGCGGGAGTGGAGACCCAGTACTTC.

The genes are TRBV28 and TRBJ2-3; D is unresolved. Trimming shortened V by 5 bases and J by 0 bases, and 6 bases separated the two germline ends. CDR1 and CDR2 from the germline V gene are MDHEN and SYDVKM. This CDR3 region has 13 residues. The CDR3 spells CASSPTSTDTQYF. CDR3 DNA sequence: TGTGCCAGCAGTCCAACTAGCACAGATACGCAGTATTTT.

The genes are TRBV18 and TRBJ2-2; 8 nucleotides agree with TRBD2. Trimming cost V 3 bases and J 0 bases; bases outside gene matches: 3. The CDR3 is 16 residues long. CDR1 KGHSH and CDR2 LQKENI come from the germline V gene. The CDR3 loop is CASSPISGANTGELFF. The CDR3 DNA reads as TGTGCCAGCTCACCCATTAGCGGGGCGAACACCGGGGAGCTGTTTTTT.

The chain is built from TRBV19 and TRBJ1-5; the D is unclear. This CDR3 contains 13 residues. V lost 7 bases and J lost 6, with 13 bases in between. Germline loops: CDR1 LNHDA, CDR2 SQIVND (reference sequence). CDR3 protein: CASNSGPFQPQHF. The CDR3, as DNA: TGTGCCAGTAATTCAGGTCCATTTCAGCCCCAGCATTTT. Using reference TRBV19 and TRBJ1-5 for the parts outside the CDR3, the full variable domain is DGGITQSPKYLFRKEGQNVTLSCEQNLNHDAMYWYRQDPGQGLRLIYYSQIVNDFQKGDIAEGYSVSREKKESFPLTVTSAQKNPTAFYLCASNSGPFQPQHFGDGTRLSIL.

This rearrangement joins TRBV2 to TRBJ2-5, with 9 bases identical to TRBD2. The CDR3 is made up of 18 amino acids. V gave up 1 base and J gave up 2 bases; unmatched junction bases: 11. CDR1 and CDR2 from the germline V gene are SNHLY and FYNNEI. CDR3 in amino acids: CASSEGEGTSLVQETQYF. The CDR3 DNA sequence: TGTGCCAGCAGTGAAGGGGAAGGGACTAGCTTGGTACAAGAGACCCAGTACTTC.

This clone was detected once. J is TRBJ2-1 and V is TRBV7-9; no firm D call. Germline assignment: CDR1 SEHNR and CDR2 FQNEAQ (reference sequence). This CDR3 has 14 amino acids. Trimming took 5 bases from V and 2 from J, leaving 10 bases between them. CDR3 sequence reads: CASSPDSTYNEQFF. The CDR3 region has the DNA TGTGCCAGCAGCCCAGATTCAACCTACAATGAGCAGTTCTTC. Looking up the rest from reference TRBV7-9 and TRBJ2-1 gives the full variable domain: DTGVSQNPRHKITKRGQNVTFRCDPISEHNRLYWYRQTLGQGPEFLTYFQNEAQLEKSRLLSDRFSAERPKGSFSTLEIQRTEQGDSAMYLCASSPDSTYNEQFFGPGTRLTVL.

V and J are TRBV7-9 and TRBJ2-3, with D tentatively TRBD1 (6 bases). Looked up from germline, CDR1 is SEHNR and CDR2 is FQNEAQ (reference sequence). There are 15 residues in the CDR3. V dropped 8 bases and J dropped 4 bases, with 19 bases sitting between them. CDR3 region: CASATFTGTPDTQYF. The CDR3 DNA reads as TGTGCCAGCGCAACTTTCACAGGGACCCCAGATACGCAGTATTTT.

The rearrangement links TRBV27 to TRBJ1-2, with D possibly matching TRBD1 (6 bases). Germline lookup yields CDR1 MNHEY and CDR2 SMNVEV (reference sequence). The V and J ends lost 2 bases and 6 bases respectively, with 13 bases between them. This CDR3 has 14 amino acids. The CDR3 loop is CASSLAGGLDGYTF. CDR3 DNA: TGTGCCAGCAGTTTAGCTGGGGGCCTCGATGGCTACACCTTC.

For the CDR3, the DNA is TGTGCCACCAGCAGAGGAACAGAAAGGAAAACTGAAGCTTTCTTT. This translates into CATSRGTERKTEAFF. The chain couples TRBV15 to TRBJ1-1, with D unresolved. Trimming cost V 1 base and J 5 bases, with 14 bases left between them. The CDR3 has 15 amino acids. Per germline, CDR1 LNHNV and CDR2 YYDKDF (reference sequence).

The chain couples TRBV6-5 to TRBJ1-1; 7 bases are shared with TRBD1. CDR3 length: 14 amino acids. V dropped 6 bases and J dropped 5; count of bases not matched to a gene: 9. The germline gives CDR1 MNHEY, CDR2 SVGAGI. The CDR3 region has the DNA TGTGCCAGCAGATACAGGGGCGACGGAACTGAAGCTTTCTTT. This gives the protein CASRYRGDGTEAFF.

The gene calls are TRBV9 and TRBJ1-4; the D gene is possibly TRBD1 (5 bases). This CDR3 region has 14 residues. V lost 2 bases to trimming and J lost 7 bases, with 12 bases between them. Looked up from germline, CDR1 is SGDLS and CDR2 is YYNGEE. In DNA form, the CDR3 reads TGTGCCAGCAGCGTGGGGGGATCGGGTGAAAAACTGTTTTTT. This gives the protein CASSVGGSGEKLFF.

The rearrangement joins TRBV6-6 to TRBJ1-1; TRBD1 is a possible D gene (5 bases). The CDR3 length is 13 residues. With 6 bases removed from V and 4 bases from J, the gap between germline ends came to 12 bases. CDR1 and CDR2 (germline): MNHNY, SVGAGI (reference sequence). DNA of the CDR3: TGTGCCAGCAGCATTCAGGGAATCACTGAAGCTTTCTTT. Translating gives CASSIQGITEAFF.

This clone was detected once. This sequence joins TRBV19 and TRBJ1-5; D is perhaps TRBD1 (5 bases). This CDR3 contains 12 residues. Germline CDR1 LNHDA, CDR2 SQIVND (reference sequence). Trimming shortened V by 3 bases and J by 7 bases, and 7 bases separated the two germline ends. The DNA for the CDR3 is TGTGCCAGTAGTATCGGGGGACAGCCCCAGCATTTT. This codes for CASSIGGQPQHF.

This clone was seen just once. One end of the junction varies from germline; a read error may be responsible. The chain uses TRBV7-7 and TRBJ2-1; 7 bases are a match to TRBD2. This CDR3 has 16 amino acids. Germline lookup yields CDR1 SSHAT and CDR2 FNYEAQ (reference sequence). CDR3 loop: CASSLDRSGAYNEQFF. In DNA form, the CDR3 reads TGTGCTAGCAGCTTAGATCGGAGCGGGGCCTACAATGAGCAGTTCTTC.

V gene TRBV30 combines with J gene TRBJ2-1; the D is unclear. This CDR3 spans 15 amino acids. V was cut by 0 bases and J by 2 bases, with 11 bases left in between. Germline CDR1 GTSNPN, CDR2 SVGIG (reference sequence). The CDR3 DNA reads TGTGCCTGGAGTGTAGGTGGGATTCCCTACAATGAGCAGTTCTTC. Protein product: CAWSVGGIPYNEQFF.

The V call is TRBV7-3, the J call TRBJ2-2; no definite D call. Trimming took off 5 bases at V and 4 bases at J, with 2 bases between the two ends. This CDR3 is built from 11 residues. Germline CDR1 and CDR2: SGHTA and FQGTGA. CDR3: CASSGTGELFF. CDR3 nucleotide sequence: TGTGCCAGCAGCGGCACCGGGGAGCTGTTTTTT.

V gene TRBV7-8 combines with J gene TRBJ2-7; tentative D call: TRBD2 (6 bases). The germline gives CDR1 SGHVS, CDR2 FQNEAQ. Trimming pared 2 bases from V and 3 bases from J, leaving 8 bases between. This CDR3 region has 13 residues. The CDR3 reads CASSLIAVYEQYF. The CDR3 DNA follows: TGTGCCAGCAGCTTAATAGCGGTCTACGAGCAGTACTTC. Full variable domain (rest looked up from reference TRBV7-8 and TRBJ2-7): GAGVSQSPRYKVAKRGQDVALRCDPISGHVSLFWYQQALGQGPEFLTYFQNEAQLDKSGLPSDRFFAERPEGSVSTLKIQRTQQEDSAVYLCASSLIAVYEQYFGPGTRLTVT.

The CDR3 DNA reads TGTGCCAGCAGTCCAACGACAGGGGGCAGGGAGACCCAGTACTTC. It translates to CASSPTTGGRETQYF. The genes are TRBV28 and TRBJ2-5; 10 nucleotides align to TRBD1. V was pared by 5 bases and J by 5 bases, with 8 bases of the junction left unmatched. This CDR3 spans 15 amino acids. Germline CDR1 MDHEN, CDR2 SYDVKM.

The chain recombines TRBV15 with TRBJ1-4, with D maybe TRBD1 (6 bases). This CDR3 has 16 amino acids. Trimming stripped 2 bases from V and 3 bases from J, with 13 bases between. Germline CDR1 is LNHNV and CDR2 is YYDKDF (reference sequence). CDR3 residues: CATSRTRGGSNEKLFF. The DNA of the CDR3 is TGTGCCACCAGCAGAACGCGAGGGGGGTCTAATGAAAAACTGTTTTTT.

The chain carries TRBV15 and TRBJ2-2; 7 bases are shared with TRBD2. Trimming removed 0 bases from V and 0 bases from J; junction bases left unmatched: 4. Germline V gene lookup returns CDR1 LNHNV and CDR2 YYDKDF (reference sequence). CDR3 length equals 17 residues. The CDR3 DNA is TGTGCCACCAGCAGAGATTGGCTAGCGGCGAACACCGGGGAGCTGTTTTTT. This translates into CATSRDWLAANTGELFF.

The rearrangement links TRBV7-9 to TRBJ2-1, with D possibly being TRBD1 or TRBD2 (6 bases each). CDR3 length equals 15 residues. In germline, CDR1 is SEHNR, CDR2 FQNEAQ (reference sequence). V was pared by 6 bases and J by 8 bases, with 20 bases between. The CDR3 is CASSHDRGRIDEQFF. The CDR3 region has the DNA TGTGCCAGCAGTCACGACCGGGGGCGCATCGATGAGCAGTTCTTC.

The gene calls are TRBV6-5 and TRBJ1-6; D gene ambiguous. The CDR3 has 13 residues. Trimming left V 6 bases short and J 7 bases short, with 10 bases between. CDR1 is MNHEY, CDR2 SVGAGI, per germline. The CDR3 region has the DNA TGTGCCAGCAGCCTAGGTGGCAATTCACCCCTCCACTTT. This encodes CASSLGGNSPLHF.

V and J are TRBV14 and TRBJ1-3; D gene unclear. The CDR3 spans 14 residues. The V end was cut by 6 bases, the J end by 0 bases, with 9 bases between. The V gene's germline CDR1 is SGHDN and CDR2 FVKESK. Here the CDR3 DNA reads TGTGCCAGCAGGCCCCCGGGCTCTGGAAACACCATATATTTT. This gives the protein CASRPPGSGNTIYF.

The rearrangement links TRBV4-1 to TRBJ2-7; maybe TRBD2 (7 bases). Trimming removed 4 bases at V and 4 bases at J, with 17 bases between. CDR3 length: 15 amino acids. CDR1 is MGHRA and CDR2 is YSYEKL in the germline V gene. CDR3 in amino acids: CASSLQGGGPYEQYF. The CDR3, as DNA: TGCGCCAGCAGCCTTCAAGGGGGGGGGCCATACGAGCAGTACTTC.

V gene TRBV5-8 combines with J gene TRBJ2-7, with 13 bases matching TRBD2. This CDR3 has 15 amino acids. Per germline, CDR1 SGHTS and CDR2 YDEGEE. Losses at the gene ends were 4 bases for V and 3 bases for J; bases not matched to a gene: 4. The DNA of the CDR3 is TGTGCCAGCAGCCGTGGGACTAGCGGGAACTACGAGCAGTACTTC. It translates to CASSRGTSGNYEQYF.

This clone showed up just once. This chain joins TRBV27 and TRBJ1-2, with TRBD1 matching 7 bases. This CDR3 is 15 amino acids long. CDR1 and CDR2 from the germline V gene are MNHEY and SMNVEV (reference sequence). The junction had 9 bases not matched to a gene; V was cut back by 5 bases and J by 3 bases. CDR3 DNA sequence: TGTGCCAGCAGTCCGCAACAGGGGACCTACTATGGCTACACCTTC. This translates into CASSPQQGTYYGYTF.

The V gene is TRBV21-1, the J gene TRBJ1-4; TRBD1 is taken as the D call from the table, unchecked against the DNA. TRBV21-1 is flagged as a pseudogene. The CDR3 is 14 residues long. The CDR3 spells CASSATGTNEKLFF. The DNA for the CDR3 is TGTGCCAGCAGCGCAACAGGGACCAATGAAAAACTGTTTTTT.

CDR3 sequence: CASSLYGTGLSYGYTF. The CDR3 DNA is TGTGCCAGCAGTTTATACGGGACAGGGCTAAGCTATGGCTACACCTTC. This chain joins TRBV27 and TRBJ1-2, with TRBD1 matching 9 bases. Trimming cost V 1 base and J 4 bases; bases outside gene matches: 7. Germline V lookup: CDR1 MNHEY, CDR2 SMNVEV (reference sequence). This CDR3 contains 16 residues.

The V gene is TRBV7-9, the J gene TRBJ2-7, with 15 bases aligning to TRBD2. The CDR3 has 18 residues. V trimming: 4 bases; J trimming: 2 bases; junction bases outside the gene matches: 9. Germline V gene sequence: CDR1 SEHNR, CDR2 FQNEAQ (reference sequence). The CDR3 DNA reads TGTGCCAGCAGCTACGGACTAGCGGGAGGGCCGAGGCCCTACGAGCAGTACTTC. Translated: CASSYGLAGGPRPYEQYF.

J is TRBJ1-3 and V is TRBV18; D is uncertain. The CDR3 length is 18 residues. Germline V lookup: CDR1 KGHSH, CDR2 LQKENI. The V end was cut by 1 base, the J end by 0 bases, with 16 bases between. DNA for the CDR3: TGTGCCAGCTCACCACTAGTTCTAGCACTCCCCTCTGGAAACACCATATATTTT. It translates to CASSPLVLALPSGNTIYF.